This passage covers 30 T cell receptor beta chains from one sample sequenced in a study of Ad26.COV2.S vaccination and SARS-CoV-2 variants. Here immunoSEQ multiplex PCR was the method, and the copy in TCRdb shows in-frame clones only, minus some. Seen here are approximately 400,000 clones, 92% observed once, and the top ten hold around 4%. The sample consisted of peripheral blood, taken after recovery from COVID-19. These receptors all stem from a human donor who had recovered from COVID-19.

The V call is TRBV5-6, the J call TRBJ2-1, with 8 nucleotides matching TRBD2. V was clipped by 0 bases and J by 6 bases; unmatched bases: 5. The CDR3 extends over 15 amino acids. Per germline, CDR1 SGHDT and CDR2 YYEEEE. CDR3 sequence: CASSLVTGRVNEQFF. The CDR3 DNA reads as TGTGCCAGCAGCTTGGTTACCGGGAGGGTCAATGAGCAGTTCTTC.

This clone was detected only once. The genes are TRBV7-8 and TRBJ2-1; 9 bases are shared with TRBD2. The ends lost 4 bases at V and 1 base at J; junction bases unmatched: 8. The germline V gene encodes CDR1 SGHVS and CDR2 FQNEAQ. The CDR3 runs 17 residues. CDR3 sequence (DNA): TGTGCCAGCAGCTCCGTAGCTAGCGGGGAGTCCTACAATGAGCAGTTCTTC. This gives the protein CASSSVASGESYNEQFF.

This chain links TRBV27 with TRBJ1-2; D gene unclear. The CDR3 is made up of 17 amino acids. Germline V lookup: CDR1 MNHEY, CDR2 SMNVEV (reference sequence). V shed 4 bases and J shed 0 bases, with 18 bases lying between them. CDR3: CASSSSYGPGSNYGYTF. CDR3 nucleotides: TGTGCCAGCAGTTCCAGTTATGGACCCGGGTCTAACTATGGCTACACCTTC.

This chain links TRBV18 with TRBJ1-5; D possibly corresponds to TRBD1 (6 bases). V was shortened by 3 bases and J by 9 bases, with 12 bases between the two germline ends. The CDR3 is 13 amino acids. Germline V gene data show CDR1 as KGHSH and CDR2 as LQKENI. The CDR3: CASSPGGARPQHF. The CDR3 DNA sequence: TGTGCCAGCTCACCGGGGGGGGCACGGCCCCAGCATTTT.

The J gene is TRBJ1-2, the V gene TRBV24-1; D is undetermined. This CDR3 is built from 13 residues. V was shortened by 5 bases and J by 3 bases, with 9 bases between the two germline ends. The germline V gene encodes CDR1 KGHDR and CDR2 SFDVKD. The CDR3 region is CATSVGLDYGYTF. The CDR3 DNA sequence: TGTGCCACCAGTGTTGGCCTAGACTATGGCTACACCTTC.

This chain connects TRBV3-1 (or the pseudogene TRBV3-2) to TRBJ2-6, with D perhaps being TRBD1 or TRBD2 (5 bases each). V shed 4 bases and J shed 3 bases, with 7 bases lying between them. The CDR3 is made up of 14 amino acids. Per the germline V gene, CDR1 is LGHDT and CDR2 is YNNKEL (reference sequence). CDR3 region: CASSLGVGANVLTF. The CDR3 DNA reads TGTGCCAGCAGCCTGGGGGTTGGGGCCAACGTCCTGACTTTC.

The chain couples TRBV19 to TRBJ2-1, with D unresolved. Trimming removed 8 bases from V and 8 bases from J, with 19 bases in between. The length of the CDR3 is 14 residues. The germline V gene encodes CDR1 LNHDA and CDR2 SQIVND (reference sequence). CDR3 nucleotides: TGTGCCAGTGAGGCGTCCCTTGGAAGGTATGAGCAGTTCTTC. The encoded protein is CASEASLGRYEQFF.

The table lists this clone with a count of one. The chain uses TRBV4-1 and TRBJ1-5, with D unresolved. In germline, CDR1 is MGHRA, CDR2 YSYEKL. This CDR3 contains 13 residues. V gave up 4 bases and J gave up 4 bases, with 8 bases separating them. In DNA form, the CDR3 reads TGCGCCAGCAGCCCGGTTATTAATCAGCCCCAGCATTTT. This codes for CASSPVINQPQHF.

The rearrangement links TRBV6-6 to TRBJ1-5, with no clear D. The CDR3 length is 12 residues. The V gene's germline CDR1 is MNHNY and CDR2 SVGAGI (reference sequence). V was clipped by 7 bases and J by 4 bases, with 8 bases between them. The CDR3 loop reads CASTHPNQPQHF. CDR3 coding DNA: TGTGCCAGCACCCACCCGAATCAGCCCCAGCATTTT.

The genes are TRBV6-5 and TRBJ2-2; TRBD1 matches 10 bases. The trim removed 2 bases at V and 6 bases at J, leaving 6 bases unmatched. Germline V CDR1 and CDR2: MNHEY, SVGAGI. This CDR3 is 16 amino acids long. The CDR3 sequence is CASSYGGTGVAGELFF. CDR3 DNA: TGTGCCAGCAGTTACGGGGGGACAGGGGTTGCCGGGGAGCTGTTTTTT.

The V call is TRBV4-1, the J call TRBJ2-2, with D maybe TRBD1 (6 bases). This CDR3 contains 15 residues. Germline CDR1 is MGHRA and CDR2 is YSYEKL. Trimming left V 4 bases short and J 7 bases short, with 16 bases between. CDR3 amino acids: CASSPGWGQLGELFF. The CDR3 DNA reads TGCGCCAGCAGCCCCGGGTGGGGGCAGCTCGGGGAGCTGTTTTTT.

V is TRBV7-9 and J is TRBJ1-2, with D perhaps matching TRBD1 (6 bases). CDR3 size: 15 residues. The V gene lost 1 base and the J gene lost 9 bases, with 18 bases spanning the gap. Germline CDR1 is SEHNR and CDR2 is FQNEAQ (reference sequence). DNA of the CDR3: TGTGCCAGCAGCTTAGTAGCAGGGGCCGGGGATAGCTACACCTTC. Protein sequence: CASSLVAGAGDSYTF.

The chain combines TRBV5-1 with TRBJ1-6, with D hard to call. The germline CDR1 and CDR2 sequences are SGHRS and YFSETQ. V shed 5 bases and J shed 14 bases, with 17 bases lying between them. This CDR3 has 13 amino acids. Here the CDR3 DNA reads TGCGCCAGCAGTTCGACCCCATCTACTTCCCTCCACTTT. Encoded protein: CASSSTPSTSLHF.

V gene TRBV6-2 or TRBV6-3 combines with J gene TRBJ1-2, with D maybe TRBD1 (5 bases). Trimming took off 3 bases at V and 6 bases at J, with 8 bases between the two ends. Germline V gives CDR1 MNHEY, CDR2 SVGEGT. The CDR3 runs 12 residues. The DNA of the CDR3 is TGTGCCAGCAGTTATCTAGGGGATGGCTACACCTTC. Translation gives CASSYLGDGYTF.

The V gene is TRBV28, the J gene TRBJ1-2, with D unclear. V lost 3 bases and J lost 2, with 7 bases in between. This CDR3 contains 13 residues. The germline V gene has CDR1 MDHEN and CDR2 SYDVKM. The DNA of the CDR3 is TGTGCCAGCAGTTTTTCGGGGAACTATGGCTACACCTTC. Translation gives CASSFSGNYGYTF.

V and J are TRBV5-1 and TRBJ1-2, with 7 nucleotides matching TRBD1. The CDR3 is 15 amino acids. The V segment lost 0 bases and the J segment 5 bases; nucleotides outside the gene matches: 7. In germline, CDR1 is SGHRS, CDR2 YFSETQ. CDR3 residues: CASSLELGTAYGYTF. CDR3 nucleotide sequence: TGCGCCAGCAGCTTGGAATTAGGGACAGCATATGGCTACACCTTC.

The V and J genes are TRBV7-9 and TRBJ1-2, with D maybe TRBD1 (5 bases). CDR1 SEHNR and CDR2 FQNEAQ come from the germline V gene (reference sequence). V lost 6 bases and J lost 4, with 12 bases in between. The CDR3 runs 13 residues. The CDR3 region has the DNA TGTGCCAGCAGTTCGCAGGGTGTCTATGGCTACACCTTC. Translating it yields CASSSQGVYGYTF.

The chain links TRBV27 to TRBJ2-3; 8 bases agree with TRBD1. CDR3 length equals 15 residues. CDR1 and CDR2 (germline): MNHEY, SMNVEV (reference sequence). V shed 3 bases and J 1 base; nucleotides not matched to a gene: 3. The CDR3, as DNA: TGTGCCAGCAGTTTCCTGACAGGGGGCACAGATACGCAGTATTTT. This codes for CASSFLTGGTDTQYF.

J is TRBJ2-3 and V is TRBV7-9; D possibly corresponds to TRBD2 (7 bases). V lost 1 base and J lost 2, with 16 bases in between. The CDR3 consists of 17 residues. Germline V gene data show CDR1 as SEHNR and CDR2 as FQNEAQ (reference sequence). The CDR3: CASSLGGGGALTDTQYF. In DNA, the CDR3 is TGTGCCAGCAGCTTAGGGGGGGGCGGGGCCCTCACAGATACGCAGTATTTT.

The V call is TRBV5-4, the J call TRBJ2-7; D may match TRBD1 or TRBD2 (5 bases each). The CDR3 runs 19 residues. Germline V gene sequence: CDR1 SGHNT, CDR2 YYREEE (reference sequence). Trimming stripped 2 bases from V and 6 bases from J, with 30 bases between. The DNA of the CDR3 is TGTGCCAGCAGCTTCGGCGGACCAAGGGACGACTACCGCTCCCTCGAGCAGTACTTC. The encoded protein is CASSFGGPRDDYRSLEQYF.

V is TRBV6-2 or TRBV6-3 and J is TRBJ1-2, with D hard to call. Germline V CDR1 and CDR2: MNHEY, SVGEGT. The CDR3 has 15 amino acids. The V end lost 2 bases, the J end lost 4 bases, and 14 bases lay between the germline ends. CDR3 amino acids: CASSYRHSTTYGYTF. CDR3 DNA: TGTGCCAGCAGTTACAGGCACTCTACCACCTATGGCTACACCTTC.

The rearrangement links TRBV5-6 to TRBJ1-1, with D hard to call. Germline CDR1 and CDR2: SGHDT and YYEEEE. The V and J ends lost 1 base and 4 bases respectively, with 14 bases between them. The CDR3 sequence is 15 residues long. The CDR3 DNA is TGTGCCAGCAGCTTGTTCTGGGCGAGTCGCACTGAAGCTTTCTTT. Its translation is CASSLFWASRTEAFF. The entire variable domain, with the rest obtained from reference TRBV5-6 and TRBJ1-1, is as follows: DAGVTQSPTHLIKTRGQQVTLRCSPKSGHDTVSWYQQALGQGPQFIFQYYEEEERQRGNFPDRFSGHQFPNYSSELNVNALLLGDSALYLCASSLFWASRTEAFFGQGTRLTVV.

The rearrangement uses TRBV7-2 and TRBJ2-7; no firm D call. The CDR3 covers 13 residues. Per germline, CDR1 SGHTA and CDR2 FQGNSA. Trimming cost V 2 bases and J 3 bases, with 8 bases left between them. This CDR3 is CASSLMADYEQYF. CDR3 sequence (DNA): TGTGCCAGCAGCTTAATGGCGGACTACGAGCAGTACTTC.

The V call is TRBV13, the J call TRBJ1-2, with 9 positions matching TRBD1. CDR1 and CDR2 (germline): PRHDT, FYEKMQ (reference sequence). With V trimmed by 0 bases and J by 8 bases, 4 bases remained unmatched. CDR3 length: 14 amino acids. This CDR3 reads CASSLGTGGQGYTF. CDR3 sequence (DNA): TGTGCCAGCAGCTTAGGCACAGGGGGCCAAGGCTACACCTTC.

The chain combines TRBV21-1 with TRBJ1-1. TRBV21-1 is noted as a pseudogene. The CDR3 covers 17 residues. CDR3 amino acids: CASSSQGGCGLSTEAFF. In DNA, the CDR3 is TGTGCCAGCAGCTCTCAAGGGGGGTGTGGGTTAAGCACTGAAGCTTTCTTT.

CDR3 sequence (DNA): TGTGCCAGTCATCAGGGACAGGGGGATCAGCCCCAGCATTTT. Encoded protein: CASHQGQGDQPQHF. V and J are TRBV19 and TRBJ1-5; 11 bases line up with TRBD1. This CDR3 region has 14 residues. CDR1 LNHDA and CDR2 SQIVND come from the germline V gene (reference sequence). The ends lost 8 bases at V and 5 bases at J; junction bases unmatched: 5.

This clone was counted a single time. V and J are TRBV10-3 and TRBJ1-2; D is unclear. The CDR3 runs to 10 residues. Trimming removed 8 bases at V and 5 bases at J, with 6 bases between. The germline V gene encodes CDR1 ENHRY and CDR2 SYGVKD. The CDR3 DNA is TGTGCCATCCCTACATATGGCTACACCTTC. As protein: CAIPTYGYTF.

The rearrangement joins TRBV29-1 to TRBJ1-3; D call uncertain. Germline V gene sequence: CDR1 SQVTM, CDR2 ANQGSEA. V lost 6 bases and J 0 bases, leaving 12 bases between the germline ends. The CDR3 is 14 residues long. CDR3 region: CSVSDGISGNTIYF. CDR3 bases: TGCAGCGTATCCGACGGGATCTCTGGAAACACCATATATTTT. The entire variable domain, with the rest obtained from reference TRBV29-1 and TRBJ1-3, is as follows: SAVISQKPSRDICQRGTSLTIQCQVDSQVTMMFWYRQQPGQSLTLIATANQGSEATYESGFVIDKFPISRPNLTFSTLTVSNMSPEDSSIYLCSVSDGISGNTIYFGEGSWLTVV.

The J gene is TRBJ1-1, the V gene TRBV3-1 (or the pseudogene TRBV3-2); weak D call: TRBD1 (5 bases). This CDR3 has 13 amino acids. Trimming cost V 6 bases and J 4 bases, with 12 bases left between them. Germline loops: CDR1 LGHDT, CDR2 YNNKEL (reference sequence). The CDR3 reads CASSVRGGTEAFF. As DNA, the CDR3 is TGTGCCAGCAGTGTTAGGGGTGGCACTGAAGCTTTCTTT.

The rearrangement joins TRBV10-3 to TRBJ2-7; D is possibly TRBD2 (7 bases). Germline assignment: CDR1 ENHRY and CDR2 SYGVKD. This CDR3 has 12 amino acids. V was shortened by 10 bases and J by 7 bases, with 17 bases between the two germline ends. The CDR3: CATGDGEGEQYF. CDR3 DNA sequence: TGTGCCACAGGGGATGGGGAGGGAGAGCAGTACTTC.